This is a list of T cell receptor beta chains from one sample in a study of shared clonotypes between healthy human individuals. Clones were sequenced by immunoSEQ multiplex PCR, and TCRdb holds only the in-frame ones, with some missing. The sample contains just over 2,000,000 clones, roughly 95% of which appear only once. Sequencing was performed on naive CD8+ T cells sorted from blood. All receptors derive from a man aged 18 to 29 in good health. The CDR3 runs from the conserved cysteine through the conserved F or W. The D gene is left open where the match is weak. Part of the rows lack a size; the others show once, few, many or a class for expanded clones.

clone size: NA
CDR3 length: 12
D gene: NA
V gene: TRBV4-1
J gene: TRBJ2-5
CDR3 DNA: TGCGCCAGCAGGGGGCTTGAAGAGACCCAGTACTTC
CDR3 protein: CASRGLEETQYF

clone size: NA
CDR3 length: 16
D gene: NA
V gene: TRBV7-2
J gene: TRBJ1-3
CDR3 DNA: TGTGCCAGCAGAGACAACGACGGCAGCTCTGGAAACACCATATATTTT
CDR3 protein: CASRDNDGSSGNTIYF

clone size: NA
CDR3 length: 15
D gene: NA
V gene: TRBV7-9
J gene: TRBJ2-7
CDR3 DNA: TGTGCCAGCAGCTTACCCAATACAGGACCGGGCGAGCAGTACTTC
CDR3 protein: CASSLPNTGPGEQYF

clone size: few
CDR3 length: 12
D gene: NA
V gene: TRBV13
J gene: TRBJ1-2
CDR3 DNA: TGTGCCAGCAGCTTAGGGGACTATGGCTACACCTTC
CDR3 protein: CASSLGDYGYTF

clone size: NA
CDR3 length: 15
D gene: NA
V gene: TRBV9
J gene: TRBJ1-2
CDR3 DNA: TGTACCAGCAGCGTAGGGTCCCAGGACCCCTATGGCTACACCTTC
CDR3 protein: CTSSVGSQDPYGYTF

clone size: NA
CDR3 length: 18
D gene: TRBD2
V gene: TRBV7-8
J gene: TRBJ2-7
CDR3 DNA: TGTGCCAGCAGCCCCGGGACTAGCGGGCCATGGGGCTCCTACGAGCAGTACTTC
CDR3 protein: CASSPGTSGPWGSYEQYF

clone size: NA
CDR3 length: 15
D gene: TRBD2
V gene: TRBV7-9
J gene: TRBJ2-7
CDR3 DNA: TGTGCCAGCAGCTTAGCCGGACTAGCGGGTTACGAGCAGTACTTC
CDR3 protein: CASSLAGLAGYEQYF

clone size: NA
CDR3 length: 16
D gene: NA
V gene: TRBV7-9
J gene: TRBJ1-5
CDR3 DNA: TGTGCCAGCAGCGGAGAGGGAGGATATAGCAATCAGCCCCAGCATTTT
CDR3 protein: CASSGEGGYSNQPQHF

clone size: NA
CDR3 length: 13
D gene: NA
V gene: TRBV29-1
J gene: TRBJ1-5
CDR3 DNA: TGCAGCGCAATTGAGGGGCCCCATCAGCCCCAGCATTTT
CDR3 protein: CSAIEGPHQPQHF

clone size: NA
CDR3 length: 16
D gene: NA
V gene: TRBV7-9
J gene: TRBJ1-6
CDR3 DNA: TGTGCCAGCAGCTCTAACAGGGTAGCCCATAATTCACCCCTCCACTTT
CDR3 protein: CASSSNRVAHNSPLHF

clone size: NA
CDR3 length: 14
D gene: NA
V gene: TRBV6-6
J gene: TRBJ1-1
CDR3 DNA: TGTGCCAGCACCTACGGGGTACTGGGCACTGAAGCTTTCTTT
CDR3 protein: CASTYGVLGTEAFF

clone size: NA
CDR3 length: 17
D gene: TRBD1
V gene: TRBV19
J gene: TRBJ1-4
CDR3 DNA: TGTGCCAGTAGTCCTACCAGGGGGACAGCAACTAATGAAAAACTGTTTTTT
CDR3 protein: CASSPTRGTATNEKLFF

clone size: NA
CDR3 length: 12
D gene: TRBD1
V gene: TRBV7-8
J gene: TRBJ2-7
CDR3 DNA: TGTGCCAGCAGCTCCACAGGGGGCGAGCAGTACTTC
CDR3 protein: CASSSTGGEQYF

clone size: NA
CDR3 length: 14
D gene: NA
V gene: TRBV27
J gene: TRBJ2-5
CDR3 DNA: TGTGCCAGCAGTTTCTTAGGCGGGATCGAGACCCAGTACTTC
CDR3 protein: CASSFLGGIETQYF

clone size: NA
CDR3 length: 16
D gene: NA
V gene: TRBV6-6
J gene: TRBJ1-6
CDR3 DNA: TGTGCCAGCAGTTACCGTTGGGGAGAGGATAATTCACCCCTCCACTTT
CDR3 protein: CASSYRWGEDNSPLHF

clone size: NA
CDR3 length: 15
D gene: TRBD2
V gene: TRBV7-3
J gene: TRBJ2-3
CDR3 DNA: TGTGCCAGCAGCTACCTAGCGGGGGGCTCAGATACGCAGTATTTT
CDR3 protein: CASSYLAGGSDTQYF

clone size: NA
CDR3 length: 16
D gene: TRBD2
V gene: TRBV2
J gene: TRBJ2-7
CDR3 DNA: TGTGCCAGCAGTGGACAACTAGCGGGGCTAACCTACGAGCAGTACTTC
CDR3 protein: CASSGQLAGLTYEQYF

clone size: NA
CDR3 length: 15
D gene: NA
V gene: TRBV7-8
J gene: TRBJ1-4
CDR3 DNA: TGTGCCAGCAGCAAACAGGGATGGGCTAATGAAAAACTGTTTTTT
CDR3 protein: CASSKQGWANEKLFF

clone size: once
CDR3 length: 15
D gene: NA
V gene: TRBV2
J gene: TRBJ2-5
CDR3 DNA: TGTGCCAGCAGACAGGGAGGTCCTCTCGAAGAGACCCAGTACTTC
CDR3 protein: CASRQGGPLEETQYF

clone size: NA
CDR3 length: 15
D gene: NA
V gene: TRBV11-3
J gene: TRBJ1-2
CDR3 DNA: TGTGCCAGCAGCCCCCCGGGGGGCGGTAACTATGGCTACACCTTC
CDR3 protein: CASSPPGGGNYGYTF